This T cell receptor (beta chain) was obtained from a study of CD8 T cells in ankylosing spondylitis. Study-level points and caveats: Some motif variants had been reported before (in reactive arthritis synovial fluid and blood). One TCR beta motif, made up of roughly 8 highly homologous variants, appeared characteristic of ankylosing spondylitis blood.

V was pared by 7 bases and J by 7 bases, with 5 bases of the junction left unmatched. CDR1 SQVTM and CDR2 ANQGSEA come from the germline V gene. The CDR3 has 12 amino acids. This clonotype has a handful of counts. No antigen is known for it. A quantitative 5'-RACE method, one with molecular barcodes, was used to make TCR beta libraries. TCRdb passed the 5' RACE reads through MiXCR, listing each CDR3 protein once. This sample has 80,000 to 90,000 distinct CDR3 sequences, with about 27% found just once. What was sequenced was blood, either unsorted or a sorted T cell fraction (not recorded which). This chain uses TRBV29-1 with TRBJ2-4, with 9 bases lining up with TRBD1. The source of this sequence is a male donor with ankylosing spondylitis or in good health (not recorded which). CDR3 amino acids: CSALTGGNIQYF. CDR3 coding DNA: TGCAGCGCACTGACAGGGGGGAACATTCAGTACTTC.